This T cell receptor beta chain was identified in a study of CD8+CD57+ T cells in acquired aplastic anemia (dated by TCRdb to 2016 to 2018). For context, the study as a whole: DNA extracted from sorted CD4+ and CD8+ cells had a mean of approximately 3.3 ug, with a range of roughly 0.17 to 27.4 ug. For healthy donor samples, the average read count was about 9.8 million for CD4+ cells and roughly 12 million for CD8+ cells. Overall study outcomes, separate from this receptor: CD8+ Simpson's diversity did not differ significantly between patients and healthy controls (P=0.060). Twenty-nine CD8+ CDR3 sequences were found in both patients and controls but appeared to be highly expressed in patients and within the immunodominant clones of the patients.

The study deep-sequenced TCR repertoires of sorted CD4+ and CD8+ blood T cells from severe aplastic anemia patients and healthy subjects. Ficoll-Paque density gradient centrifugation was used to isolate peripheral blood mononuclear cells. Before DNA extraction, CD4+ and CD8+ T cells were sorted with FACS or magnetic beads. CDR1 SQVTM and CDR2 ANQGSEA are derived from the germline V gene. Reading from cysteine to phenylalanine, the CDR3 counts 12 amino acids. CDR3 DNA only is kept here, 36 bases in frame from base 1. Trimmed from V: 7 bases; trimmed from J: 4 bases; junction bases lacking a gene match: 5. Profiling of TCR beta VDJ combinations and CDR3 sequences used genomic DNA as the template. An Illumina HiSeq 2000 was the platform used for TCR repertoire sequencing. Per the source publication's procedure: TRBV/TRBJ rearrangement plots, CDR3 size and DJ length profiles, and Simpson's diversity index were used to evaluate the repertoires. Whichever DNA sequence was most abundant in the deep sequencing data was defined as the immunodominant clone. CDR3 amino acid sequences were checked for sharing across subjects and were also compared against the VDJdb database and published repertoires. TCRdb trimmed the raw reads at Q25, called clones with MiXCR and kept productive beta chains. CDR3 protein sequences are deduplicated, and each keeps its most common genes and DNA. TCRdb, not the authors, supplied the V and J calls. The sample table records some 200,000 distinct CDR3 sequences; about a third of these occur just once. The ten top clones hold about 1.1% of the sample.

This clonotype has at least ten counts. Its antigen target is currently unknown. One base away there is no much larger clone; base qualities are not given. The chain is assembled from TRBV29-1 and TRBJ1-1, with TRBD1 identical over 8 junction bases. Material: sorted CD4+, CD8+, or CD8+CD57+ T cells (not recorded which) from PBMCs. This TCR was recovered from a human donor in good health, serving as a control. The nucleotide sequence is TGCAGCGCAAGACAGGGGTTCACTGAAGCTTTCTTT. Its protein reads: CSARQGFTEAFF.